This T cell receptor beta chain was identified during a study of blood T cell repertoires in COVID-19. Study-level background: Samples of COVID-19 (acute and convalescent) were obtained from the United States, Italy and Spain. Nucleic acid was either cDNA or gDNA, and it came from T cells, B-cell-depleted T cells, or PBMCs.

Seattle participants joined during active infection and were tracked over time. The authors' processing: Amplification of reference gene primers provided the estimated nucleated cell counts. Profiling relied on immunoSEQ multiplex PCR, and the TCRdb table lists in-frame clones only, not all of them. V, J and clone size reflect that table, while D and trimming were determined from the DNA. Found here are fewer than 250,000 clones, approximately 81% of them singletons; the top ten hold 10% to 13%. V trimming: 10 bases; J trimming: 1 base; junction bases outside the gene matches: 5. CDR1 SGHAT and CDR2 FQNNGV come from the germline V gene. The CDR3 has 14 amino acids.

Source material: peripheral blood. This chain uses TRBV11-2 with TRBJ2-3, with TRBD2 matching over 10 bases. This sequence was found in a woman aged 80 or over with COVID-19, enrolled during active disease. The CDR3 DNA reads as TGTGCCACCACCGGGACTAGCGGCACAGATACGCAGTATTTT. This sequence encodes CATTGTSGTDTQYF.